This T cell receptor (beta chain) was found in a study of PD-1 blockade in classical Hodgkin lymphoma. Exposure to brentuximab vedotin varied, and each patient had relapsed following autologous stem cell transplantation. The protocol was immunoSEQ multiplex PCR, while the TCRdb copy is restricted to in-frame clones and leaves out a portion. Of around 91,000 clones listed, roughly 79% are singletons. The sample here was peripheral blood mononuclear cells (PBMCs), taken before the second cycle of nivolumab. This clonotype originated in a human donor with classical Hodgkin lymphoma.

In DNA form, the CDR3 reads TGTGCCAGCAGTTTAGCCGGTCCGAGCTATGGCTACACCTTC. Amino acid sequence: CASSLAGPSYGYTF. This chain links TRBV28 with TRBJ1-2; D call uncertain. CDR1 is MDHEN, CDR2 SYDVKM, per germline. The CDR3 is 14 amino acids. Trimming shortened V by 2 bases and J by 4 bases, and 11 bases separated the two germline ends.